This entry lists 11 T cell receptor beta chains sequenced from one sample in a study of OX40 agonist ivuxolimab in advanced cancers. The protocol was immunoSEQ multiplex PCR, while the TCRdb copy is restricted to in-frame clones and leaves out a portion. The data hold roughly 34,000 clones, with roughly 80% observed a single time. The sequencing here drew on CD4+ or CD8+ T cells sorted from blood, taken in a trial of the OX40 agonist ivuxolimab. The receptors come from an adult with an advanced solid tumor such as melanoma, head and neck, liver or kidney cancer.

Comment on this clone: A junction end diverges from the germline sequence, so it may reflect a read error. This chain uses TRBV7-7 with TRBJ2-5, with 8 bases matching TRBD2. Near its end, the DNA agrees better with TRBJ2-7, so the J call may be wrong. The CDR3 contains 13 residues. Germline V gene lookup returns CDR1 SSHAT and CDR2 FNYEAQ (reference sequence). Here the CDR3 DNA reads TGTGCTAGCAGTTCACGGGAGGGCCGCGAGCAGTACTTC. Translating gives CASSSREGREQYF.

This chain joins TRBV19 and TRBJ1-1; D remains unclear. The CDR3 contains 14 residues. The V gene's germline CDR1 is LNHDA and CDR2 SQIVND (reference sequence). V lost 7 bases and J 2 bases, leaving 14 bases between the germline ends. The CDR3 spells CASTMGQENTEAFF. The CDR3 DNA sequence: TGTGCCAGTACCATGGGCCAGGAAAACACTGAAGCTTTCTTT.

The rearrangement uses TRBV18 and TRBJ2-7; D perhaps matches TRBD2 (5 bases). Germline CDR1 KGHSH, CDR2 LQKENI. The V end was cut by 0 bases, the J end by 5 bases, with 8 bases between. The CDR3 extends over 13 amino acids. This chain's CDR3 is CASSPPPGNEQYF. The CDR3 DNA reads TGTGCCAGCTCACCACCCCCCGGGAACGAGCAGTACTTC.

The V gene is TRBV28, the J gene TRBJ1-4; no reliable D call. The germline V and J ends were trimmed by 5 bases and 8 bases, with 6 bases remaining between them. Germline-derived CDR1 and CDR2 are MDHEN and SYDVKM. CDR3 length: 11 amino acids. The CDR3 sequence is CASSRREKLFF. The CDR3 DNA follows: TGTGCCAGCAGTCGACGGGAAAAACTGTTTTTT.

The CDR3 DNA is TGCAGTGCTAGAGTAGTCTCCGAGCAGTACTTC. It translates to CSARVVSEQYF. The J gene is TRBJ2-7, the V gene TRBV20-1; D ambiguous. V was pared by 1 base and J by 6 bases, with 7 bases between. CDR1 and CDR2 (germline): DFQATT, SNEGSKA (reference sequence). The CDR3 has 11 residues.

This clone has only one observation. V and J are TRBV19 and TRBJ1-1; TRBD1 agrees at 9 bases. V gave up 5 bases and J gave up 0 bases; unmatched junction bases: 10. This CDR3 has 17 residues. Germline V gene data show CDR1 as LNHDA and CDR2 as SQIVND (reference sequence). This chain's CDR3 is CASSPLGQGTMNTEAFF. Written as DNA, the CDR3 is TGTGCCAGTAGTCCCCTCGGACAGGGGACTATGAACACTGAAGCTTTCTTT.

This chain joins TRBV5-5 and TRBJ2-5; a weak D match, TRBD2 (5 bases). Germline assignment: CDR1 SGHKS and CDR2 YYEKEE (reference sequence). The CDR3 length is 15 residues. Trimming removed 6 bases from V and 5 bases from J, with 20 bases in between. The CDR3 reads CASTPTGSLRETQYF. In DNA form, the CDR3 reads TGTGCCAGCACCCCTACGGGGTCTCTTAGGGAGACCCAGTACTTC.

This chain joins TRBV5-1 and TRBJ2-1; TRBD2 aligns across 7 bases. CDR1 and CDR2 from the germline V gene are SGHRS and YFSETQ. The length of the CDR3 is 14 residues. V shed 0 bases, J shed 9 bases, and the junction held 6 bases outside the gene matches. The CDR3 loop is CASSLVGGSPEQFF. The CDR3 region has the DNA TGCGCCAGCAGCTTGGTGGGAGGGTCCCCTGAGCAGTTCTTC.

This sequence joins TRBV29-1 and TRBJ1-1, with unresolved D. The CDR3 has 13 residues. Germline CDR1 is SQVTM and CDR2 is ANQGSEA. V lost 7 bases, J lost 2 bases, and 14 bases lay in between. This CDR3 reads CSGIGSTNTEAFF. The CDR3 DNA sequence: TGCAGCGGGATCGGGTCTACTAACACTGAAGCTTTCTTT.

V usage is TRBV7-2 and J usage is TRBJ2-7; the D gene is possibly TRBD1 (6 bases). This CDR3 has 13 amino acids. Trimming shortened V by 5 bases and J by 4 bases, and 12 bases separated the two germline ends. Germline CDR1 and CDR2: SGHTA and FQGNSA. CDR3 nucleotides: TGTGCCAGCAGCCGTGACAGGCAGTACGAGCAGTACTTC. Translated: CASSRDRQYEQYF.

This clone came up once. This chain links TRBV30 with TRBJ1-5, with no clear D. The CDR3 covers 15 residues. CDR1 GTSNPN and CDR2 SVGIG come from the germline V gene (reference sequence). The V end was cut by 0 bases, the J end by 0 bases, with 9 bases between. The CDR3 loop is CAWSVSHLSNQPQHF. CDR3 DNA sequence: TGTGCCTGGAGTGTAAGTCATCTTAGCAATCAGCCCCAGCATTTT. Combining the CDR3 with reference TRBV30 and TRBJ1-5 gives the whole variable domain SQTIHQWPATLVQPVGSPLSLECTVEGTSNPNLYWYRQAAGRGLQLLFYSVGIGQISSEVPQNLSASRPQDRQFILSSKKLLLSDSGFYLCAWSVSHLSNQPQHFGDGTRLSIL.